This T cell receptor beta chain is from a study of shared T cell receptors in the human thymus. This clone was observed a single time. This CDR3 spans 17 amino acids. The junction had 12 bases not matched to a gene; V was cut back by 0 bases and J by 6 bases. Germline V lookup: CDR1 SGHRS, CDR2 YFSETQ. Here immunoSEQ multiplex PCR was the method, and the copy in TCRdb shows in-frame clones only, minus some. Seen here are hundreds of thousands of clones, over 75% observed once, and the top ten hold over 0.008%. These data are also associated with another study on human thymus T cells. From that paper: Donation came from healthy Finnish infants having corrective surgery for congenital heart defects. Corrective heart surgery yielded the resections from which the thymus tissue came. Apparent bias marked the V and J gene usage of thymic and blood repertoires. Thymic repertoires of unrelated individuals were reported in related research to overlap highly.

The J gene is TRBJ2-1, the V gene TRBV5-1; 7 bases agree with TRBD1. This TCR derives from a boy under three years old with a congenital heart defect. The sequenced sample was thymocytes. The CDR3: CASSLATDRVSGNEQFF. The CDR3 DNA reads TGCGCCAGCAGCTTGGCCACCGACAGGGTCTCTGGCAATGAGCAGTTCTTC.